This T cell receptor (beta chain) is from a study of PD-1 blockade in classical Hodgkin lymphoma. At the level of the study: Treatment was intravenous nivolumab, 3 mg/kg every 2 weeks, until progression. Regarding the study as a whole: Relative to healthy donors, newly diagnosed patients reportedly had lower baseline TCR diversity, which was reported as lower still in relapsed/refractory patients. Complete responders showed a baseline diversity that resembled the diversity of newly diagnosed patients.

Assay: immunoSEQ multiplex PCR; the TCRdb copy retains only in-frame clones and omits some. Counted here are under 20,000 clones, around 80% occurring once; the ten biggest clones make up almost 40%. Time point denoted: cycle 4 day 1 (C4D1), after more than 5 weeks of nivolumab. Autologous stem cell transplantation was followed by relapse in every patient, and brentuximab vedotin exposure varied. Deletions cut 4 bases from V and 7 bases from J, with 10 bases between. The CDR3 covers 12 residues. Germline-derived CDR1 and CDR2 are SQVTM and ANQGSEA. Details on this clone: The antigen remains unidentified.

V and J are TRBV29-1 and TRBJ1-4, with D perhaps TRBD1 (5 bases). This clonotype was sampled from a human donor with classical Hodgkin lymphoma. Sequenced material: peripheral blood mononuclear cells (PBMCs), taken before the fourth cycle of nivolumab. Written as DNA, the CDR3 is TGCAGCGTTGGCAGGGCGGGTGAAAAACTGTTTTTT. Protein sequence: CSVGRAGEKLFF.